These 23 T cell receptor beta chains were sequenced from one sample in a study of blood T cells in healthy people across ages. The authors ran a second PCR of about 6 to 11 cycles using a sample-barcoded 5' primer and a J-beta primer mix. TCRdb reprocessed the 5' RACE reads with MiXCR, giving one entry per CDR3 protein. Of about 970,000 distinct CDR3 sequences listed, roughly 51% are singletons. The sample consisted of blood. The receptors stem from an older woman in good health.

As for this clonotype: One end of the junction is discordant with germline, which a read error may explain. This sequence joins TRBV2 and TRBJ2-5; TRBD2 agrees at 7 bases. This CDR3 comprises 15 residues. Per germline, CDR1 SNHLY and CDR2 FYNNEI. The chain's CDR3 is CTSPAQTGGRKTQYF. The CDR3 nucleotides are TGTACCAGTCCGGCTCAAACGGGAGGTCGGAAGACCCAGTACTTC.

The chain joins TRBV25-1 to TRBJ2-2; D is ambiguous. V was shortened by 4 bases and J by 1 base, with 7 bases between the two germline ends. CDR1 and CDR2 (germline): MGHDK, SYGVNS. The CDR3 totals 14 residues. CDR3 loop: CASSGVGNTGELFF. The CDR3 DNA sequence: TGTGCCAGCAGTGGTGTCGGGAACACCGGGGAGCTGTTTTTT.

This clonotype came up a few times. V gene TRBV6-6 combines with J gene TRBJ2-1; either TRBD1 or TRBD2 may supply D (5 bases each). V dropped 7 bases and J dropped 6 bases, with 16 bases sitting between them. This CDR3 has 14 amino acids. Germline V gene sequence: CDR1 MNHNY, CDR2 SVGAGI (reference sequence). In nucleotides, the CDR3 is TGTGCCAGCACTTGGGACCTCCCTCCCAATGAGCAGTTCTTC. This sequence encodes CASTWDLPPNEQFF.

The chain uses TRBV12-3 or TRBV12-4 and TRBJ2-3; no reliable D call. The CDR3 is 17 residues long. V lost 5 bases and J 4 bases, leaving 22 bases between the germline ends. The CDR3 DNA reads TGTGCCAGCAGTCTCCCGACTGGCAGTTTTCGGGCAGATACGCAGTATTTT. This gives the protein CASSLPTGSFRADTQYF.

The V and J genes are TRBV6-5 and TRBJ2-5; TRBD1 might be the D (5 bases). Germline-derived CDR1 and CDR2 are MNHEY and SVGAGI. The germline V and J ends were trimmed by 6 bases and 5 bases, with 19 bases remaining between them. The CDR3 runs 15 residues. The CDR3 spells CASRSASGFRETQYF. CDR3 DNA sequence: TGTGCCAGCAGATCCGCTTCAGGGTTTCGGGAGACCCAGTACTTC.

Only one count was recorded for this clonotype. The V gene is TRBV7-9, the J gene TRBJ2-7; possible D gene TRBD2, 5 bases. The CDR3 is made up of 13 amino acids. Trimming took 5 bases from V and 5 from J, leaving 13 bases between them. Germline CDR1 reads SEHNR; CDR2 reads FQNEAQ (reference sequence). CDR3 DNA: TGTGCCAGCAGCCGGTATGAGGGCCACGAGCAGTACTTC. Translation gives CASSRYEGHEQYF.

The V and J genes are TRBV27 and TRBJ2-5, with D possibly being TRBD2 (5 bases). V was pared by 8 bases and J by 0 bases, with 19 bases between. CDR1 and CDR2 (germline): MNHEY, SMNVEV (reference sequence). The CDR3 contains 16 residues. CDR3 coding DNA: TGTGCCAGCGGTAACGGACTGAACTTGTACCAAGAGACCCAGTACTTC. Its protein is CASGNGLNLYQETQYF.

The chain joins TRBV12-3 or TRBV12-4 to TRBJ2-3; D is perhaps TRBD1 (6 bases). This CDR3 spans 14 amino acids. V dropped 5 bases and J dropped 2 bases, with 11 bases sitting between them. CDR3: CASSQGFDTDTQYF. The CDR3 DNA follows: TGTGCCAGCAGTCAGGGGTTCGACACAGATACGCAGTATTTT.

This clonotype was seen a handful of times. The rearrangement joins TRBV12-3 or TRBV12-4 to TRBJ2-1; perhaps D is TRBD1 or TRBD2 (5 bases each). The length of the CDR3 is 16 residues. Trimming took 8 bases from V and 0 from J, leaving 17 bases between them. This CDR3 reads CASSPPGPSSYNEQFF. The CDR3 nucleotides read TGTGCCAGCTCCCCCCCGGGACCCAGCTCCTACAATGAGCAGTTCTTC.

CDR3 coding DNA: TGTGCCAGCAGTTCCATCGCGGTGGGAGGGACTGAAGCTTTCTTT. Translated: CASSSIAVGGTEAFF. This rearrangement joins TRBV27 to TRBJ1-1; D unclear. The CDR3 extends over 15 amino acids. V lost 4 bases and J 5 bases, leaving 17 bases between the germline ends. CDR1 and CDR2 (germline): MNHEY, SMNVEV (reference sequence).

The V gene is TRBV20-1, the J gene TRBJ2-1; TRBD2 agrees at 8 bases. V shed 3 bases and J 0 bases; nucleotides not matched to a gene: 4. Germline V gene lookup returns CDR1 DFQATT and CDR2 SNEGSKA (reference sequence). CDR3 size: 15 residues. In DNA form, the CDR3 reads TGCAGTGCTAGGCCCAGCGGGAGCTCCTACAATGAGCAGTTCTTC. Its translation is CSARPSGSSYNEQFF.

This clonotype has only one observation. The rearrangement joins TRBV2 to TRBJ2-3; TRBD1 matches 9 bases. Germline V gene lookup returns CDR1 SNHLY and CDR2 FYNNEI. The junction had 8 bases not matched to a gene; V was cut back by 10 bases and J by 3 bases. This CDR3 is 14 amino acids long. CDR3: CATEPGQGTDTQYF. The CDR3 coding sequence is TGTGCCACCGAACCGGGACAGGGAACAGATACGCAGTATTTT.

The chain couples TRBV20-1 to TRBJ2-3, with unresolved D. Germline lookup yields CDR1 DFQATT and CDR2 SNEGSKA (reference sequence). This CDR3 region has 16 residues. V was pared by 3 bases and J by 2 bases, with 18 bases between. The CDR3 DNA is TGCAGTGCTAGCCCCGCGTTTGGCGGCTACACAGATACGCAGTATTTT. Amino acid sequence: CSASPAFGGYTDTQYF.

The chain links TRBV14 to TRBJ2-5, with 10 nucleotides matching TRBD1. Germline CDR1 reads SGHDN; CDR2 reads FVKESK. The CDR3 length is 15 residues. V dropped 3 bases and J dropped 5; count of bases not matched to a gene: 6. The CDR3 DNA sequence: TGTGCCAGCAGCCACGGGACAGGGGTAGGGGAGACCCAGTACTTC. This codes for CASSHGTGVGETQYF.

This clonotype has just a few counts. The V and J genes are TRBV12-3 or TRBV12-4 and TRBJ1-2, with unresolved D. Trimming took 2 bases from V and 0 from J, leaving 4 bases between them. The CDR3 covers 13 residues. This CDR3 reads CASSLTSNYGYTF. CDR3 coding DNA: TGTGCCAGCAGTTTAACGTCTAACTATGGCTACACCTTC.

On this clonotype: Relative to the germline gene, one junction end is altered; a read error may explain this. This chain joins TRBV29-1 and TRBJ2-3; 7 bases map to TRBD1. This CDR3 has 14 residues. Per germline, CDR1 SQVTM and CDR2 ANQGSEA. CDR3 residues: CSVATTGTADAQYF. The CDR3 DNA reads as TGCAGCGTTGCAACGACAGGGACGGCAGATGCGCAGTATTTT.

This clonotype occurred a few times. The J gene is TRBJ2-7, the V gene TRBV2, with TRBD1 matching 7 bases. Germline CDR1 is SNHLY and CDR2 is FYNNEI. V shed 7 bases, J shed 0 bases, and the junction held 9 bases outside the gene matches. The CDR3 runs to 15 residues. The CDR3, as DNA: TGTGCCAGCATGCGAGAGACAGGGACCTCCTACGAGCAGTACTTC. Its translation is CASMRETGTSYEQYF.

The chain joins TRBV20-1 to TRBJ2-6; 7 bases align to TRBD1. CDR1 and CDR2 from the germline V gene are DFQATT and SNEGSKA (reference sequence). The CDR3 has 18 residues. Trimming removed 0 bases from V and 1 base from J; junction bases left unmatched: 9. The CDR3 sequence is CSARDPRQGGSGANVLTF. CDR3 in DNA: TGCAGTGCTAGAGATCCCCGACAGGGCGGTTCTGGGGCCAACGTCCTGACTTTC.

This clonotype was seen only a few times. The V call is TRBV28, the J call TRBJ2-7; D gene ambiguous. V lost 4 bases and J lost 2, with 6 bases in between. There are 12 residues in the CDR3. The V gene's germline CDR1 is MDHEN and CDR2 SYDVKM. DNA of the CDR3: TGTGCCAGCAGTTCCAACACCTACGAGCAGTACTTC. Protein: CASSSNTYEQYF.

The chain links TRBV7-6 to TRBJ1-1; D is unresolved. Germline lookup yields CDR1 SGHVS and CDR2 FNYEAQ. The V gene lost 0 bases and the J gene lost 5 bases, with 16 bases spanning the gap. This CDR3 spans 16 amino acids. CDR3: CASSLARAELRTEAFF. The CDR3 DNA follows: TGTGCCAGCAGCTTAGCGAGGGCAGAGCTAAGGACTGAAGCTTTCTTT.

This clonotype was counted a few times. One junction end disagrees with the germline gene, perhaps due to a read error. The CDR3 DNA sequence: TGTGCCAGTAGTTCCCCCGCAGGGGCGGGCTACGAGCAGTACTTC. Translated: CASSSPAGAGYEQYF. This chain links TRBV6-2 or TRBV6-3 with TRBJ2-7; perhaps TRBD1 as D (6 bases). Germline V gives CDR1 MNHEY, CDR2 SVGEGT. This CDR3 is built from 15 residues.

This clonotype was counted only a few times. The CDR3 DNA reads as TGTGCCAGCAGCCGGACAGGGTCCCACGAGCAGTACTTC. It specifies CASSRTGSHEQYF. V and J are TRBV5-6 and TRBJ2-7; 8 bases agree with TRBD1. V lost 4 bases and J lost 5; bases outside the gene matches: 5. This CDR3 comprises 13 residues. Germline CDR1 SGHDT, CDR2 YYEEEE.

This clonotype was recorded many times. The J gene is TRBJ2-6, the V gene TRBV12-3 or TRBV12-4; a weak D match, TRBD2 (6 bases). This CDR3 is 12 amino acids long. Trimming shortened V by 6 bases and J by 12 bases, and 12 bases separated the two germline ends. The CDR3 sequence is CASRPGGSVLTF. The CDR3 nucleotides are TGTGCCAGCAGGCCTGGGGGGAGCGTCCTGACTTTC.